The 12 T cell receptor beta chains listed next were all sequenced from one sample in a study of immune cell composition in non-small cell lung cancer. Assay used: immunoSEQ multiplex PCR; TCRdb lists only in-frame clones, some missing. The top ten hold about 12% of the sample, which has 6,000 to 8,000 clones, around 78% seen once. Source material: lung tumor tissue. The origin of the receptors is a human donor with non-small cell lung cancer.

This chain uses TRBV11-3 with TRBJ2-2, with 10 bases lining up with TRBD1. Germline CDR1 is SGHNT and CDR2 is YENEEA. This CDR3 spans 15 amino acids. V shed 5 bases, J shed 6 bases, and the junction held 6 bases outside the gene matches. CDR3 DNA: TGTGCCAGCAGCCCACCGGGACAGGGGTCCGGGGAGCTGTTTTTT. Translated, it gives CASSPPGQGSGELFF.

The chain employs TRBV10-3 and TRBJ1-4; D is possibly TRBD1 (6 bases). Germline lookup yields CDR1 ENHRY and CDR2 SYGVKD. This CDR3 is built from 15 residues. V gave up 3 bases and J gave up 8 bases, with 16 bases separating them. CDR3 DNA: TGTGCCATCAGTGATCCCAGGGGTCTACAGGAAAAACTGTTTTTT. It is translated as CAISDPRGLQEKLFF.

This rearrangement joins TRBV5-4 to TRBJ2-1; the match to TRBD2 covers 13 bases. This CDR3 is built from 17 residues. CDR1 is SGHNT, CDR2 YYREEE, per germline (reference sequence). Germline trimming cut 0 bases from V and 4 bases from J; bases unmatched to any gene: 4. The CDR3 is CASSLATSGGKYNEQFF. The CDR3 region has the DNA TGTGCCAGCAGCTTGGCGACTAGCGGGGGGAAATACAATGAGCAGTTCTTC.

This clone was detected only a few times. J is TRBJ2-2 and V is TRBV7-3; D might be TRBD2 (7 bases). Germline V CDR1 and CDR2: SGHTA, FQGTGA. With 6 bases removed from V and 2 bases from J, the gap between germline ends came to 16 bases. This CDR3 is built from 16 residues. The CDR3 loop is CASSPGGQSNTGELFF. The DNA for the CDR3 is TGTGCCAGCAGTCCGGGGGGCCAATCTAACACCGGGGAGCTGTTTTTT.

This clone was seen a handful of times. The chain employs TRBV9 and TRBJ2-6; TRBD2 is a possible D gene (5 bases). CDR1 is SGDLS and CDR2 is YYNGEE in the germline V gene. V was trimmed by 4 bases and J by 2 bases, leaving 22 bases between them. The CDR3 has 19 amino acids. This CDR3 is CASSSQPKVQRTGANVLTF. DNA of the CDR3: TGTGCCAGCAGCTCCCAACCTAAGGTTCAGCGGACTGGGGCCAACGTCCTGACTTTC.

The CDR3 reads CASSPGVQPEAFF. The CDR3 region has the DNA TGCGCCAGCAGCCCTGGGGTTCAACCTGAAGCTTTCTTT. V gene TRBV5-1 combines with J gene TRBJ1-1; unclear D gene. Trimming left V 4 bases short and J 6 bases short, with 13 bases between. The CDR3 consists of 13 residues. CDR1 is SGHRS and CDR2 is YFSETQ in the germline V gene.

In regard to this clone: A much larger clone lies one base from this, so it may be a read error. The chain carries TRBV4-2 and TRBJ1-4; no clear D. Trimming stripped 4 bases from V and 6 bases from J, with 18 bases between. This CDR3 contains 16 residues. Germline V gives CDR1 LGHNA, CDR2 YNFKEQ. CDR3 bases: TGTGCCAGCAGCCCCGAGACTTCAGGAGGCTATGAAAAACTGTTTTTT. Protein product: CASSPETSGGYEKLFF.

The chain has TRBV18 and TRBJ1-5, with D unclear. Deletions cut 0 bases from V and 7 bases from J, with 13 bases between. In germline, CDR1 is KGHSH, CDR2 LQKENI. This CDR3 spans 15 amino acids. CDR3 sequence: CASSPPGIGQQPQHF. Written as DNA, the CDR3 is TGTGCCAGCTCACCACCAGGGATCGGGCAACAGCCCCAGCATTTT.

A word on this clone: The same CDR3 arises from other DNA sequences in this sample as well. V is TRBV5-4 and J is TRBJ1-1; TRBD1 aligns across 7 bases. V lost 0 bases, J lost 5 bases, and 1 base stayed unmatched. Looked up from germline, CDR1 is SGHNT and CDR2 is YYREEE (reference sequence). The CDR3 has 13 amino acids. The CDR3 DNA sequence: TGTGCCAGCAGCTTGGACAGGGGAACTGAAGCTTTCTTT. It encodes CASSLDRGTEAFF.

The chain recombines TRBV9 with TRBJ1-2, with TRBD1 identical over 8 bases. Trimming removed 3 bases from V and 0 bases from J; junction bases left unmatched: 13. CDR1 SGDLS and CDR2 YYNGEE come from the germline V gene. CDR3 length: 18 amino acids. The CDR3 protein is CASSASALRTGTNYGYTF. The CDR3 DNA sequence: TGTGCCAGCAGCGCCAGCGCCCTCCGGACAGGGACTAACTATGGCTACACCTTC.

The chain couples TRBV5-1 to TRBJ2-3, with 9 bases aligning to TRBD1. The length of the CDR3 is 16 residues. Unmatched junction bases numbered 4, after V lost 0 bases and J lost 2 bases. CDR1 SGHRS and CDR2 YFSETQ come from the germline V gene. The CDR3 region has the DNA TGCGCCAGCAGCTTGGGGGGACAGGGACACACAGATACGCAGTATTTT. This sequence encodes CASSLGGQGHTDTQYF.

This chain uses TRBV19 with TRBJ1-4, with D tentatively TRBD1 (5 bases). Germline V lookup: CDR1 LNHDA, CDR2 SQIVND (reference sequence). The CDR3 loop spans 14 amino acids. Trimming removed 8 bases at V and 7 bases at J, with 17 bases between. The CDR3: CASWGLSSGEKLFF. The CDR3 coding sequence is TGTGCCAGTTGGGGCCTCTCCTCGGGTGAAAAACTGTTTTTT. The whole variable domain, remainder taken from reference TRBV19 and TRBJ1-4, is DGGITQSPKYLFRKEGQNVTLSCEQNLNHDAMYWYRQDPGQGLRLIYYSQIVNDFQKGDIAEGYSVSREKKESFPLTVTSAQKNPTAFYLCASWGLSSGEKLFFGSGTQLSVL.